A selection of T cell receptor beta chains follows, all from one sample in a study of tumor and adjacent non-tumor tissue in lung cancer. TCRdb ran MiXCR on the multiplex PCR reads and lists one entry per CDR3 protein. This table has some 47,000 distinct CDR3 sequences, approximately 60% appearing once. Sequencing used distant non-tumor lung tissue. These receptors were taken from a middle-aged woman with non-small cell lung cancer. Both conserved end residues are part of each CDR3. Fields, in order: V gene, J gene, D gene, clone size, CDR3 protein, CDR3 DNA. D genes are given only for firm matches. A row's size may be missing; if present it is once, few, many or a size class.

TRBV28	TRBJ1-1	NA	NA	CDSSSSAPWEAFF	TGTGACAGCAGTTCCTCCGCCCCGTGGGAAGCTTTCTTT
TRBV10-3	TRBJ2-2	TRBD2	many	CAISPGTSANTGELFF	TGTGCCATCAGCCCCGGGACTAGCGCGAACACCGGGGAGCTGTTTTTT
TRBV7-9	TRBJ2-1	TRBD2	NA	CASSGRRLAGAVHNEQFF	TGTGCCAGCAGCGGGCGACGACTAGCGGGAGCCGTCCACAATGAGCAGTTCTTC
TRBV6-6	TRBJ2-7	NA	NA	CASGTTRTIYEQYF	TGTGCCAGCGGTACCACTAGGACTATCTACGAGCAGTACTTC
TRBV12-3/TRBV12-4	TRBJ1-2	NA	NA	CASSPRGYGNAF	TGTGCCAGCAGTCCCCGGGGCTACGGCAACGCCTTC
TRBV9	TRBJ2-7	NA	NA	CASSPGSGKSYEQYF	TGTGCCAGCAGCCCCGGTAGTGGGAAGTCCTACGAGCAGTACTTC
TRBV11-2	TRBJ2-6	NA	NA	CACSWSDLSWANVLTF	TGTGCCTGCAGCTGGTCAGACCTTTCTTGGGCCAACGTCCTGACTTTC
TRBV5-4	TRBJ2-3	NA	NA	CASSLSSRMTDTQYF	TGTGCCAGCAGTTTGTCAAGCAGGATGACAGATACGCAGTATTTT
TRBV30	TRBJ2-5	TRBD1	NA	CAWTPTGMGETRYF	TGTGCCTGGACTCCGACAGGGATGGGAGAGACCCGGTACTTC
TRBV6-2/TRBV6-3	TRBJ2-7	NA	NA	CAISYGQWRAAQF	TGTGCCATCAGTTACGGGCAGTGGCGGGCGGCCCAATTC
TRBV2	TRBJ2-7	NA	few	CASSEGRGPYEQYF	TGTGCCAGCAGCGAGGGGCGGGGTCCCTACGAGCAGTACTTC
TRBV5-4	TRBJ2-5	TRBD2	many	CASSLAGPTFQETQYF	TGTGCCAGCAGCTTAGCGGGGCCGACCTTTCAAGAGACCCAGTACTTC
TRBV29-1	TRBJ1-4	NA	NA	CSALGVVPNEKLFF	TGCAGCGCTCTTGGGGTTGTACCTAACGAAAAACTGTTTTTT
TRBV11-3	TRBJ2-1	NA	medium-sized	CASSLEGNEQFF	TGTGCCAGCAGCTTAGAGGGGAATGAGCAGTTCTTC
TRBV11-3	TRBJ2-1	NA	NA	CASSSGRIHEQFF	TGTGCCAGCAGTTCCGGACGGATCCATGAGCAGTTCTTC
TRBV11-1	TRBJ1-4	NA	NA	CASSLDYETGTEKLIF	TGTGCCAGCAGCTTAGACTACGAGACGGGAACCGAAAAGCTGATTTTT
TRBV6-5	TRBJ1-5	TRBD1	many	CASSATGVVSNQPQHF	TGTGCCAGCAGTGCAACAGGGGTGGTAAGCAATCAGCCCCAGCATTTT
TRBV5-6	TRBJ2-7	NA	NA	CASSCEGLDYELYF	TGTGCTAGCAGCTGCGAGGGACTGGACTACGAGCTGTACTTC
TRBV6-1	TRBJ2-7	NA	NA	CASSEQSGHIYEQYF	TGTGCCAGCAGTGAGCAGAGTGGACACATCTACGAGCAGTACTTC
TRBV6-6	TRBJ2-2	NA	many	CAGNSGTATGELFF	TGTGCCGGCAATTCGGGGACGGCCACCGGGGAGCTGTTTTTT
TRBV11-2	TRBJ2-3	NA	medium-sized	CASSVRPDHHTQYF	TGTGCCAGCAGCGTAAGGCCCGATCACCATACGCAGTATTTT
TRBV24-1	TRBJ2-3	NA	few	CATSGYTTNTQYF	TGTGCCACCAGTGGTTACACGACAAATACGCAGTATTTT
TRBV12-3/TRBV12-4	TRBJ1-1	NA	NA	CATRLNIATEASF	TGTGCCACCCGGTTGAATATAGCCACTGAAGCTTCCTTT
TRBV28	TRBJ1-1	NA	many	CASSIAGTGKTEAFF	TGTGCCAGCAGCATAGCCGGGACTGGGAAGACTGAAGCTTTCTTT
TRBV11-2	TRBJ1-2	NA	NA	CASSLGLVSYGYVF	TGTGCCAGCAGCTTAGGTCTTGTCTCCTATGGCTACGTCTTC
TRBV6-5	TRBJ1-1	NA	NA	CASSYSHRGEAFF	TGTGCCAGCAGTTACTCTCATCGGGGCGAAGCTTTCTTT
TRBV11-3	TRBJ2-1	NA	medium-sized	CASSWGQGQGVDEQFF	TGTGCCAGCAGCTGGGGGCAGGGCCAGGGCGTGGATGAGCAGTTCTTC
TRBV6-2/TRBV6-3	TRBJ1-1	NA	many	CASSYSQLNTEAFF	TGTGCCAGCAGTTACAGCCAGCTGAACACTGAAGCTTTCTTT
TRBV2	TRBJ1-6	NA	few	CASNGADNSPLHF	TGTGCCAGCAATGGGGCCGATAATTCACCCCTCCACTTT
TRBV11-2	TRBJ2-7	NA	once	CASSYIRGMVYEQYF	TGTGCCAGCAGTTATATCAGGGGTATGGTCTATGAGCAGTACTTC
TRBV12-3/TRBV12-4	TRBJ1-2	NA	many	CASSLFPGSGGYTF	TGTGCCAGCAGTTTGTTCCCGGGCTCTGGGGGCTACACCTTC
TRBV5-1	TRBJ1-1	NA	many	CASSFQGRTNTEAFF	TGCGCCAGCAGCTTCCAGGGTAGGACGAACACTGAAGCTTTCTTT
TRBV12-3/TRBV12-4	TRBJ1-5	NA	NA	CVSSFLGLHQPQHF	TGTGTCAGCAGCTTCCTAGGCCTCCATCAGCCCCAGCATTTT
TRBV12-3/TRBV12-4	TRBJ2-1	TRBD2	once	CVSSSSGASCNEQFF	TGTGTCAGTAGTTCCAGCGGGGCCTCCTGCAATGAGCAGTTCTTC
TRBV2	TRBJ2-3	NA	NA	CVSIRETTDTQYF	TGTGTCAGCATACGGGAGACCACAGATACGCAGTATTTT
TRBV20-1	TRBJ2-7	NA	NA	CSASPLVGFYDQYF	TGCAGTGCTAGCCCCCTAGTGGGATTCTACGATCAGTACTTC
TRBV6-1	TRBJ2-5	NA	NA	CAGSDASHETQYF	TGTGCCGGCAGTGACGCTAGCCACGAGACCCAGTACTTC
TRBV5-1	TRBJ2-5	NA	NA	CASSFNRQQETQYF	TGCGCCAGCAGCTTCAACAGACAACAAGAGACCCAGTACTTC
TRBV7-9	TRBJ1-1	TRBD1	many	CASSAPGQATEAFF	TGTGCCAGCAGCGCCCCGGGACAGGCGACTGAAGCTTTCTTT
TRBV7-9	TRBJ1-4	TRBD1	once	CDSSKGTGLGEKLLF	TGTGACAGCAGCAAAGGGACAGGGCTGGGTGAAAAACTGTTATTT
TRBV5-1	TRBJ2-1	NA	NA	CASSLGLAWYNEQFF	TGCGCCAGCAGCTTGGGGCTAGCGTGGTACAATGAGCAGTTCTTC
TRBV11-2	TRBJ2-7	NA	NA	CVSRDTGVSYEQYF	TGTGTCAGCAGAGATACAGGCGTTTCATACGAGCAGTACTTC